This T cell receptor beta chain was profiled in a study of cytomegalovirus exposure and HLA in healthy donors. PCR was performed using 60 Vbeta and 13 Jbeta primers. Method: immunoSEQ multiplex PCR; TCRdb's copy keeps in-frame clones and lacks some. The sample has some 120,000 clones, and its top ten clones hold about 4%. With respect to this clone: Its matching antigen is unknown.

Broader study findings: A few V segments could not be told apart, such as TRBV6-2 and TRBV6-3, and were left out. An analysis that was carried out later associated 15,000 to 20,000 TCR beta sequences with HLA alleles at 0.05 false discovery rate. CMV serostatus was the sole immune exposure data available. In an earlier analysis, in several hundred donors, most V segments appeared productive either ~90% or ~30% of the time.

V was clipped by 6 bases and J by 4 bases; unmatched bases: 7. The CDR3 runs to 14 residues. Germline V gene sequence: CDR1 MNHNY, CDR2 SVGAGI (reference sequence). The material sequenced was PBMCs. The TCR was taken from a young man in good health and CMV-seronegative. V is TRBV6-6 and J is TRBJ1-2; 8 positions match TRBD1. The CDR3 is CASSLGTGFYGYTF. CDR3 DNA sequence: TGTGCCAGCAGCCTCGGGACAGGCTTCTATGGCTACACCTTC.